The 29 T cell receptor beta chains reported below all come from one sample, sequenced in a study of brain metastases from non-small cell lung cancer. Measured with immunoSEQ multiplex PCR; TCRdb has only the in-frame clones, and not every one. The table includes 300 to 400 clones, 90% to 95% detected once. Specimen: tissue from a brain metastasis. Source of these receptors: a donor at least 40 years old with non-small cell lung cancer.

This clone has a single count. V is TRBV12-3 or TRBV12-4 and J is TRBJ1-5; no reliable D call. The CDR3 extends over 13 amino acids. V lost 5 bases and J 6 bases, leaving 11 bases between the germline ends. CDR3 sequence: CASSRAGGQPQHF. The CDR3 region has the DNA TGTGCCAGCAGTAGGGCTGGAGGTCAGCCCCAGCATTTT.

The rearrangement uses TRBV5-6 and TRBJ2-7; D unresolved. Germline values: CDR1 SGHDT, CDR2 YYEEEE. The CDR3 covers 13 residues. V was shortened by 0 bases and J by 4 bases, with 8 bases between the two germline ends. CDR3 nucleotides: TGTGCCAGCAGCTTGGGTTTGGAATACGAGCAGTACTTC. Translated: CASSLGLEYEQYF.

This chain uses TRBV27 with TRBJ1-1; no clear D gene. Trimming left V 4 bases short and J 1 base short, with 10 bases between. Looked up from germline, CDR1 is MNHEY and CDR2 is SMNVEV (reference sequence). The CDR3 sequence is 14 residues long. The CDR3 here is CASSWSRENTEAFF. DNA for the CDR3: TGTGCCAGCAGTTGGTCTCGAGAGAACACTGAAGCTTTCTTT.

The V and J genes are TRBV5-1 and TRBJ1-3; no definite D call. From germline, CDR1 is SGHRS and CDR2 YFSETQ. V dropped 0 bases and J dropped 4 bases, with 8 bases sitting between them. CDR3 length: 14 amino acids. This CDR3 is CASSLDVGGNTIYF. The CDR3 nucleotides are TGCGCCAGCAGCTTGGACGTCGGAGGAAACACCATATATTTT.

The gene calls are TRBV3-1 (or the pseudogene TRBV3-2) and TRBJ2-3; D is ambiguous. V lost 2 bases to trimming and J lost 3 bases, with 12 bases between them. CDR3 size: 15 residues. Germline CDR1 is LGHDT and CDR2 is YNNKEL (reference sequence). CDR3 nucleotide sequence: TGTGCCAGCAGCCAACCAGAAGGCCTTACAGATACGCAGTATTTT. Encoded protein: CASSQPEGLTDTQYF.

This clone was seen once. The chain's CDR3 is CASSAERRIGELFF. CDR3 DNA sequence: TGTGCCAGCAGCGCCGAACGGAGGATCGGGGAGCTGTTTTTT. The rearrangement uses TRBV9 and TRBJ2-2; possible D gene TRBD2, 5 bases. Germline V gene sequence: CDR1 SGDLS, CDR2 YYNGEE. V lost 3 bases, J lost 7 bases, and 13 bases lay in between. The CDR3 runs 14 residues.

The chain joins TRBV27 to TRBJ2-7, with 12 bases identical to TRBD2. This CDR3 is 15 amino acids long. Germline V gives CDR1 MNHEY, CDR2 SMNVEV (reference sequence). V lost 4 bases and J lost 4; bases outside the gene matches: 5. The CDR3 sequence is CASSSGLAGIYEQYF. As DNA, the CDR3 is TGTGCCAGCAGTTCCGGACTAGCGGGGATATACGAGCAGTACTTC.

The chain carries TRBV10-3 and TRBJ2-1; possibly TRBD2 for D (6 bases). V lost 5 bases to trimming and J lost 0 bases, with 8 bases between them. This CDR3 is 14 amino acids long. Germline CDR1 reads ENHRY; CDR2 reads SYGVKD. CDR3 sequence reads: CAISWTISYNEQFF. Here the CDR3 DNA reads TGTGCCATCAGTTGGACTATCTCCTACAATGAGCAGTTCTTC.

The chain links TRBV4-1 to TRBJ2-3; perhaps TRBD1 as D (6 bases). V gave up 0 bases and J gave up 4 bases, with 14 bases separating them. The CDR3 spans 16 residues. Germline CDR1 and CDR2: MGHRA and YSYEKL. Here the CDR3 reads CASSQDWGRGADTQYF. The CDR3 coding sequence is TGCGCCAGCAGCCAAGACTGGGGCAGGGGAGCAGATACGCAGTATTTT.

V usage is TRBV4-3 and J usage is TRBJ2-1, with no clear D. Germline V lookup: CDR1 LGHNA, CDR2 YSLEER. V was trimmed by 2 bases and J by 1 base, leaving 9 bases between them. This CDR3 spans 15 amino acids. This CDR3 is CASSQPGFSYNEQFF. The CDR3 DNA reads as TGCGCCAGCAGCCAACCCGGATTTTCCTACAATGAGCAGTTCTTC.

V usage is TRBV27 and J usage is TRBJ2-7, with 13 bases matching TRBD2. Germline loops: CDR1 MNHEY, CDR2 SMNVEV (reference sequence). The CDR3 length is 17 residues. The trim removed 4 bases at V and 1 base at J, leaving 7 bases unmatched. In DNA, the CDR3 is TGTGCCAGCAGTTCTCGGGTGGGACTAGCGGGGTCCTACGAGCAGTACTTC. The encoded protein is CASSSRVGLAGSYEQYF.

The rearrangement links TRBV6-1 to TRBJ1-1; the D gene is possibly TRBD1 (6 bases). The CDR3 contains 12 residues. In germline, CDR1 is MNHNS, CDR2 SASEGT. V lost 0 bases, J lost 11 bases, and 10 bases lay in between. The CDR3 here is CASSEAAGEAFF. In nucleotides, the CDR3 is TGTGCCAGCAGTGAAGCCGCAGGGGAGGCTTTCTTT.

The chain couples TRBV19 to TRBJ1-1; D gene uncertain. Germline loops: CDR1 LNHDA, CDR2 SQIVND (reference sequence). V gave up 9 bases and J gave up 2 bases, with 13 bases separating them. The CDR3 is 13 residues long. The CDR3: CASRGRDNTEAFF. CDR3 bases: TGTGCCAGCAGAGGACGGGATAACACTGAAGCTTTCTTT.

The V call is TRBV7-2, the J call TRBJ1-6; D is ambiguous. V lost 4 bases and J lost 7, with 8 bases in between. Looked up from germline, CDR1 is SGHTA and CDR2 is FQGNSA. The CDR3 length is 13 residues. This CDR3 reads CASSSPPNSPLHF. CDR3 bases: TGTGCCAGCAGCTCCCCCCCAAATTCACCCCTCCACTTT. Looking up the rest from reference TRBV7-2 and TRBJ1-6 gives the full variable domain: GAGVSQSPSNKVTEKGKDVELRCDPISGHTALYWYRQSLGQGLEFLIYFQGNSAPDKSGLPSDRFSAERTGGSVSTLTIQRTQQEDSAVYLCASSSPPNSPLHFGNGTRLTVT.

CDR3 nucleotide sequence: TGTGCCAGCTCACCCGCCGGGACAGGGAACGAGCAGTACTTC. Its protein product is CASSPAGTGNEQYF. The V and J genes are TRBV18 and TRBJ2-7, with 9 bases aligning to TRBD1. V dropped 3 bases and J dropped 5; count of bases not matched to a gene: 5. Looked up from germline, CDR1 is KGHSH and CDR2 is LQKENI. The CDR3 consists of 14 residues.

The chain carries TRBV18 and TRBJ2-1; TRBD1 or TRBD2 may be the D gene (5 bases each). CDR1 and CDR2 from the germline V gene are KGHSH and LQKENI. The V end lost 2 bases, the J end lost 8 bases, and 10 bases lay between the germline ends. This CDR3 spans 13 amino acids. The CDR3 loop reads CASSPGTTDEQFF. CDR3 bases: TGTGCCAGCTCACCAGGGACCACGGATGAGCAGTTCTTC.

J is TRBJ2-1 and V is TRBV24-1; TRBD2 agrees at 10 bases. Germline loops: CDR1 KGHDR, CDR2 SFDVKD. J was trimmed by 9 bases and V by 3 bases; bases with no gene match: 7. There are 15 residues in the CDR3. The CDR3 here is CATSDASGRAREQFF. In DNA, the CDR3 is TGTGCCACCAGTGATGCGAGCGGGAGGGCCCGTGAGCAGTTCTTC.

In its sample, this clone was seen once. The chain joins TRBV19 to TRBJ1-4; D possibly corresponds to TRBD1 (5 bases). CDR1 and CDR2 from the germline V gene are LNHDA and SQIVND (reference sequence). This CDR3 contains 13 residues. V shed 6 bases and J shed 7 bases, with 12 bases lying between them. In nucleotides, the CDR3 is TGTGCCAGTAGCAGGCAGGGCAGTGAAAAACTGTTTTTT. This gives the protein CASSRQGSEKLFF.

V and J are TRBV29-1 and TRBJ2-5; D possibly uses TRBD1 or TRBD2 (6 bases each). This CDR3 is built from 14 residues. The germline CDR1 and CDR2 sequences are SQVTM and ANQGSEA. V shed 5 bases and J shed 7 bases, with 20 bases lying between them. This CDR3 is CSVPKTGAAGTQYF. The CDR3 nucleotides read TGCAGCGTTCCCAAGACGGGGGCCGCTGGGACCCAGTACTTC.

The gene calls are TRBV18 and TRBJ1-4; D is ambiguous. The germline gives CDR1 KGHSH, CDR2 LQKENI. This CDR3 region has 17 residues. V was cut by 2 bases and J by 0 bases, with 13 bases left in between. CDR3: CASSPDGEFATNEKLFF. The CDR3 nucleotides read TGTGCCAGCTCACCAGATGGGGAGTTTGCAACTAATGAAAAACTGTTTTTT.

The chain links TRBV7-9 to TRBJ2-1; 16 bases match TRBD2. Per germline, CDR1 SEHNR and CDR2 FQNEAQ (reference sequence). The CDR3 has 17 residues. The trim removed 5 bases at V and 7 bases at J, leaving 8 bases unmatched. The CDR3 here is CASSTSGLAGGLNEQFF. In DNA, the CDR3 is TGTGCCAGCAGCACCTCGGGACTAGCGGGAGGGCTTAATGAGCAGTTCTTC.

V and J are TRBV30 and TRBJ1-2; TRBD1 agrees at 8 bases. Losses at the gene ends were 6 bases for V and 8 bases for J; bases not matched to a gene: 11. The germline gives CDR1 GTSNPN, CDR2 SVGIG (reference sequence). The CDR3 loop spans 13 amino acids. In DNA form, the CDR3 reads TGTGCCTGCTCATGGGGGACAGGAATCGGCTACACCTTC. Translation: CACSWGTGIGYTF. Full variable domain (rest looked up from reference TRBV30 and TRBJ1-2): SQTIHQWPATLVQPVGSPLSLECTVEGTSNPNLYWYRQAAGRGLQLLFYSVGIGQISSEVPQNLSASRPQDRQFILSSKKLLLSDSGFYLCACSWGTGIGYTFGSGTRLTVV.

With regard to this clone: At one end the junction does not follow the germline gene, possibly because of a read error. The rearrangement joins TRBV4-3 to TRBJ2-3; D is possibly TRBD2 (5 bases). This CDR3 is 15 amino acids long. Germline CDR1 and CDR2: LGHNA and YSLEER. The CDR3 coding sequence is TGCGCCAGCAGCCAAGTGGTTAGCGCCACAGATATGCAGTATTTT. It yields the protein CASSQVVSATDMQYF.

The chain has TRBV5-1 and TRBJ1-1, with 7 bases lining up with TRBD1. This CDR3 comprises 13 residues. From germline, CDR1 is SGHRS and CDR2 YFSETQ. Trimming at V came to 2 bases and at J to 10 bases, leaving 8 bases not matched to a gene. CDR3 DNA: TGCGCCAGCAGCTTAAGCTCAACAGGGGCAGCTTTCTTT. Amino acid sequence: CASSLSSTGAAFF.

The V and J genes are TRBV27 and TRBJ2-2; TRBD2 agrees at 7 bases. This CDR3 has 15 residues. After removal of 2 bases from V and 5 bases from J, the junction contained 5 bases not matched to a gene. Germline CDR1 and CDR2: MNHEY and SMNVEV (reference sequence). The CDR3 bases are TGTGCCAGCAGTTTAGGGTCTAGCGGAACCGGGGAGCTGTTTTTT. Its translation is CASSLGSSGTGELFF.

The CDR3 DNA follows: TGTGCCAGCAGCTTAGTTGGGACAGGCGGCACCGGGGAGCTGTTTTTT. Translation: CASSLVGTGGTGELFF. V usage is TRBV7-2 and J usage is TRBJ2-2; 8 bases are a match to TRBD1. Germline V lookup: CDR1 SGHTA, CDR2 FQGNSA. The CDR3 spans 16 residues. Trimming removed 1 base from V and 4 bases from J; junction bases left unmatched: 5.

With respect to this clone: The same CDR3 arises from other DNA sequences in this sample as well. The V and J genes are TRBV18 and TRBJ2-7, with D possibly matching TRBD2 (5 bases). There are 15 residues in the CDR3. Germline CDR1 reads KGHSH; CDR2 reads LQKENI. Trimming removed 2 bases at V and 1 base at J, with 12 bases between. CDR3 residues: CASSPEGVGSYEQYF. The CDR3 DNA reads TGTGCCAGCTCACCAGAGGGAGTGGGTTCCTACGAGCAGTACTTC.

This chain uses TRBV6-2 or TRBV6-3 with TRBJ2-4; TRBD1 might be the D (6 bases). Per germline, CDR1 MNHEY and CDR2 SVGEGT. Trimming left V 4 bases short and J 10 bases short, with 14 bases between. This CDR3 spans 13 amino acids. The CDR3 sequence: CASSWDTGGIQYF. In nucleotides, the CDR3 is TGTGCCAGCAGTTGGGACACCGGCGGGATTCAGTACTTC.

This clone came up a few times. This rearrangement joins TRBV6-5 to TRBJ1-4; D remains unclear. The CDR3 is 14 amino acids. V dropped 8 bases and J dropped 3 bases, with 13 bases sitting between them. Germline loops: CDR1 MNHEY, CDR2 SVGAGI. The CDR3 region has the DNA TGTGCCAGCGCAAATTCCAGAGCTAATGAAAAACTGTTTTTT. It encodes CASANSRANEKLFF.